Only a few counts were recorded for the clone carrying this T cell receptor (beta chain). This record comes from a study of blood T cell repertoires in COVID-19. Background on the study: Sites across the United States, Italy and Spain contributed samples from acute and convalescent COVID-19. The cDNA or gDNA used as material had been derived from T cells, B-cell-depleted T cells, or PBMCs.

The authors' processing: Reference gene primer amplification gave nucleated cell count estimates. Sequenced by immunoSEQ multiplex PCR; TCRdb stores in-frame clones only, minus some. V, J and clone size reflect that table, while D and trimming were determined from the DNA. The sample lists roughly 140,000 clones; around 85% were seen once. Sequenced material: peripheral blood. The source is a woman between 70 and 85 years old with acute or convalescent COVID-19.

DNA for the CDR3: TGTGCCTGGAGTAGGAGAGGAGTAAACACCATATATTTT. This encodes CAWSRRGVNTIYF. The V and J genes are TRBV30 and TRBJ1-3, with D uncertain. The CDR3 sequence is 13 residues long. V lost 2 bases and J lost 6, with 11 bases in between. Looked up from germline, CDR1 is GTSNPN and CDR2 is SVGIG (reference sequence).